This T cell receptor beta chain was documented in a study of cytomegalovirus exposure and HLA in healthy donors. Both 60 Vbeta primers and 13 Jbeta primers went into the PCR. The data were produced by immunoSEQ multiplex PCR, yet TCRdb's version contains in-frame clones alone and is incomplete. The sample holds around 55,000 clones, about 76% seen once. CDR1 and CDR2 from the germline V gene are SNHLY and FYNNEI. With V trimmed by 3 bases and J by 10 bases, 1 base remained unmatched. This CDR3 has 11 amino acids. Sample: PBMCs. The source is a female donor in good health and CMV-seronegative. The chain links TRBV2 to TRBJ2-3; TRBD2 aligns across 7 bases. As DNA, the CDR3 is TGTGCCAGCAGTGAGGGGGGGGCGCAGTATTTT. This encodes CASSEGGAQYF.